This T cell receptor beta chain was documented in a study of sequential checkpoint blockade in melanoma. Overall study context: First-line arms were nivolumab then ipilimumab, or the reverse, randomized 1:1. Each arm's sequence ended with maintenance nivolumab.

Deletions cut 5 bases from V and 2 bases from J, with 9 bases between. This CDR3 is 13 amino acids long. The germline V gene has CDR1 SEHNR and CDR2 FQNEAQ (reference sequence). The method was immunoSEQ multiplex PCR; TCRdb's version includes in-frame clones alone and lacks a portion of them. The table records some 31,000 clones, approximately 86% of them present only once. Treatment of the sample: randomized to nivolumab then ipilimumab (arm A) or the reverse (arm B). Patients had received no earlier DNA-damaging chemotherapy. This rearrangement joins TRBV7-9 to TRBJ1-2, with a weak D call TRBD1 (5 bases). The receptor comes from a human donor with melanoma. Sample: CD8+ T cells sorted from blood (inferred from file names), taken from a patient given nivolumab and ipilimumab in sequence. The CDR3 spells CASSQGVNYGYTF. In DNA form, the CDR3 reads TGTGCCAGCAGCCAAGGGGTGAACTATGGCTACACCTTC.